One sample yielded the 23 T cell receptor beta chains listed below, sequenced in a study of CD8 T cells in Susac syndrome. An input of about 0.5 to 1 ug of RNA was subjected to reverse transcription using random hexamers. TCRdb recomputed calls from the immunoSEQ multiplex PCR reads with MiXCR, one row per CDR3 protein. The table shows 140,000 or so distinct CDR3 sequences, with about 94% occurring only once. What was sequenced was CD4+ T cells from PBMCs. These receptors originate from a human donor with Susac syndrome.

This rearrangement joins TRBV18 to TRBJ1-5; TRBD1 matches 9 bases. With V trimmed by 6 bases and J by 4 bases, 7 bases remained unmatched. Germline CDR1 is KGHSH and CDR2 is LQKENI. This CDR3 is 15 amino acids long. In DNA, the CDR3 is TGTGCCAGCTCGCGGGCGGACAGGGGAAATCAGCCCCAGCATTTT. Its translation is CASSRADRGNQPQHF. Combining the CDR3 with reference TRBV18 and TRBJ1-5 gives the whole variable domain NAGVMQNPRHLVRRRGQEARLRCSPMKGHSHVYWYRQLPEEGLKFMVYLQKENIIDESGMPKERFSAEFPKEGPSILRIQQVVRGDSAAYFCASSRADRGNQPQHFGDGTRLSIL.

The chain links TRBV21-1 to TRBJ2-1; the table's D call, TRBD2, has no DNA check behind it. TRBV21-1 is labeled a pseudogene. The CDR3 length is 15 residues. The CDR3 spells CASSPQTGRYNEQFF. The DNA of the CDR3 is TGTGCCAGCAGCCCTCAGACCGGGAGGTACAATGAGCAGTTCTTC.

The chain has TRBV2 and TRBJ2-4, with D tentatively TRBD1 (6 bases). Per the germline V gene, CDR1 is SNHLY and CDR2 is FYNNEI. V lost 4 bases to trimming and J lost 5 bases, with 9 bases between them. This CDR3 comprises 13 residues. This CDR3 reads CASSVYRENIQYF. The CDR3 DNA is TGTGCCAGCAGTGTTTACAGGGAAAACATTCAGTACTTC.

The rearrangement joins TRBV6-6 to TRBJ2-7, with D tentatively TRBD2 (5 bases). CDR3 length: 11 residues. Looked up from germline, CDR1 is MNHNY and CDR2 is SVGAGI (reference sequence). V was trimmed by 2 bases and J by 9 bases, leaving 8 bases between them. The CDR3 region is CASSYQRGQYF. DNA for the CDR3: TGTGCCAGCAGTTACCAACGGGGGCAGTACTTC.

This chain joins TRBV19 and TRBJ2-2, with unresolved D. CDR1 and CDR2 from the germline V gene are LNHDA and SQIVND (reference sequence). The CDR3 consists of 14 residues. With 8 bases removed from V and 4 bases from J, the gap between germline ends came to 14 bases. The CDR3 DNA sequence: TGTGCCAGTGCTCGGTTTGATGGCACCGGGGAGCTGTTTTTT. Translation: CASARFDGTGELFF.

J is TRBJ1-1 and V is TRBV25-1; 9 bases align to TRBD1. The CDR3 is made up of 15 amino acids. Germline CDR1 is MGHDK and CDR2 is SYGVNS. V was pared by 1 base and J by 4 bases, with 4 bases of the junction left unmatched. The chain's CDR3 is CASSESGTGTTEAFF. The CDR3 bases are TGTGCCAGCAGTGAATCCGGGACAGGGACCACTGAAGCTTTCTTT.

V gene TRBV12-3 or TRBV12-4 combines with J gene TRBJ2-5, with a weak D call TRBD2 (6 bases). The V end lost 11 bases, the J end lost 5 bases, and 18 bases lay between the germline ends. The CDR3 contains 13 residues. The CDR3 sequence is CACTTRVAETQYF. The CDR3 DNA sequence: TGTGCCTGCACGACTAGGGTGGCTGAGACCCAGTACTTC.

The CDR3 nucleotides read TGTGCCAGCAGTTCCAAGTTGATGGGACTAGCAGGGGATACGCAGTATTTT. Translation gives CASSSKLMGLAGDTQYF. This chain connects TRBV12-3 or TRBV12-4 to TRBJ2-3, with 9 bases fitting TRBD2. The V gene end was trimmed by 4 bases and the J gene end by 6 bases; junction bases not matched to a gene: 14. The CDR3 runs to 17 residues.

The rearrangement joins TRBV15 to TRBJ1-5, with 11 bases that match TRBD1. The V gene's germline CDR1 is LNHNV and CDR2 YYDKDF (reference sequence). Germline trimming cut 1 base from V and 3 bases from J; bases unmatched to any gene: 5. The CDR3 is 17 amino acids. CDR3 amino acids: CATSRAGTGGANQPQHF. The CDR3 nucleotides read TGTGCCACCAGCAGAGCGGGGACAGGGGGGGCCAATCAGCCCCAGCATTTT.

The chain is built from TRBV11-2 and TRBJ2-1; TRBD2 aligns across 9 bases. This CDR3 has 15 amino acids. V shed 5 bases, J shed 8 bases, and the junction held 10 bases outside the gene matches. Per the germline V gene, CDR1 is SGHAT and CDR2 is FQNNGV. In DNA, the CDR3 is TGTGCCAGCAGCCTTCGGACTAGCGATTTGGATGAGCAGTTCTTC. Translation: CASSLRTSDLDEQFF.

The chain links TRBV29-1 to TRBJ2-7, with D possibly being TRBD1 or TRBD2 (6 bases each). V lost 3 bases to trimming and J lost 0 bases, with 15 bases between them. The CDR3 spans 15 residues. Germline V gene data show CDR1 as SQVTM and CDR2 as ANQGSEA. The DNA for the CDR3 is TGCAGCGTTGATACGGTCTCGGGGGCCTCCTACGAGCAGTACTTC. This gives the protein CSVDTVSGASYEQYF.

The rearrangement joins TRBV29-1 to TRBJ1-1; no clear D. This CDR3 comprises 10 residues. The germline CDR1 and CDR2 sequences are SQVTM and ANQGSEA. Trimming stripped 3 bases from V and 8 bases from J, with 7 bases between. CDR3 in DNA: TGCAGCGTTGACCAGGCAGAAGCTTTCTTT. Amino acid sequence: CSVDQAEAFF.

CDR3 protein: CASSQGLEGNIQYF. The CDR3 coding sequence is TGTGCCAGCAGCCAAGGACTAGAGGGGAACATTCAGTACTTC. The chain recombines TRBV3-1 with TRBJ2-4, with D tentatively TRBD2 (6 bases). V lost 1 base and J lost 7, with 11 bases in between. The CDR3 consists of 14 residues. Per the germline V gene, CDR1 is LGHDT and CDR2 is YNNKEL (reference sequence).

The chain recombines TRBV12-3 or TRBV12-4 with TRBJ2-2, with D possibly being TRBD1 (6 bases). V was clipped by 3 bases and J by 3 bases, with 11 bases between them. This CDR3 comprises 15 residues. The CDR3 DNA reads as TGTGCCAGCAGTTTGCGGACAGCTTACACCGGGGAGCTGTTTTTT. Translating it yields CASSLRTAYTGELFF.

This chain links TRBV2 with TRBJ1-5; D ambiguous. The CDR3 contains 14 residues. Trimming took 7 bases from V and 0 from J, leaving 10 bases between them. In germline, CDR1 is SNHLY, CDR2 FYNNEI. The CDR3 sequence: CASNGLFSNQPQHF. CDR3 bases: TGTGCCAGCAATGGACTTTTTAGCAATCAGCCCCAGCATTTT.

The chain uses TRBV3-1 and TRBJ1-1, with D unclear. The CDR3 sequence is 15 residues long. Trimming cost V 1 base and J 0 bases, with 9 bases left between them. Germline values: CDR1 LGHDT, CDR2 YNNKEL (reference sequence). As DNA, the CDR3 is TGTGCCAGCAGCCAAGGCAGCAACATGAACACTGAAGCTTTCTTT. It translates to CASSQGSNMNTEAFF.

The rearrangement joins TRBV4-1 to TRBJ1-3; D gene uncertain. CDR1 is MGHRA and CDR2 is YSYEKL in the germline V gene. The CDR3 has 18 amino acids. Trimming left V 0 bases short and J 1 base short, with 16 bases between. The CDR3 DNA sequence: TGCGCCAGCAGCCAAGATCCGAGGAGGGTGGCTTCTGGAAACACCATATATTTT. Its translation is CASSQDPRRVASGNTIYF.

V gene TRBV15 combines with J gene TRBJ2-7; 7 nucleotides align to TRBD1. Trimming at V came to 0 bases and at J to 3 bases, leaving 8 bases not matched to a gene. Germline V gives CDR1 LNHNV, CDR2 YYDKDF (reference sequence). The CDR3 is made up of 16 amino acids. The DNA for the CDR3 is TGTGCCACCAGCAGAGATATTTCGACAGGGAGCTACGAGCAGTACTTC. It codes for CATSRDISTGSYEQYF.

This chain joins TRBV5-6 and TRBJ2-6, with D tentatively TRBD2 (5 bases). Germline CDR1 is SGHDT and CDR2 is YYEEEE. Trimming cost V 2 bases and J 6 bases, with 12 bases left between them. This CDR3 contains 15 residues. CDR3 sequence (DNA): TGTGCCAGCAGCTTTCGGGGTGGGATGGCCAACGTCCTGACTTTC. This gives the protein CASSFRGGMANVLTF.

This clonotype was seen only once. The CDR3 DNA follows: TGTGCCAGCAGTCCCCTGGGACTAGCGGGGGGGCCCTACGAGCAGTACTTC. Translating it yields CASSPLGLAGGPYEQYF. V gene TRBV12-3 or TRBV12-4 combines with J gene TRBJ2-7, with TRBD2 matching over 16 bases. The CDR3 has 17 residues. V shed 5 bases and J 2 bases; nucleotides not matched to a gene: 6.

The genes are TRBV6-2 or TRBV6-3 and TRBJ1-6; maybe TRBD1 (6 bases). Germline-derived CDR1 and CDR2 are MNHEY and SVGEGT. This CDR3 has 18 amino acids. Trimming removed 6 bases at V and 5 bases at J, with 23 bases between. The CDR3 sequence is CASRDFGGTGVHNSPLHF. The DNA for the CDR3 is TGTGCCAGCAGAGACTTTGGGGGCACCGGGGTTCATAATTCACCCCTCCACTTT.

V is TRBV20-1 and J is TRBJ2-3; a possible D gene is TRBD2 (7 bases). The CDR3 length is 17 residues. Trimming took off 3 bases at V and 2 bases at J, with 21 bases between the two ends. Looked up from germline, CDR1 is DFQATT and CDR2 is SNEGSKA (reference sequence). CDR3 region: CSARGGAYIGHTDTQYF. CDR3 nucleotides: TGCAGTGCTAGGGGGGGGGCCTATATCGGTCACACAGATACGCAGTATTTT.

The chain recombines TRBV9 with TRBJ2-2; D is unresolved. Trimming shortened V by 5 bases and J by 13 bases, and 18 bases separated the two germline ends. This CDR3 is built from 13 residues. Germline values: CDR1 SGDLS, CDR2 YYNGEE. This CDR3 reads CASSPKNTGGLFF. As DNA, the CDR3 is TGTGCCAGCAGTCCTAAAAACACCGGTGGGCTGTTTTTT.